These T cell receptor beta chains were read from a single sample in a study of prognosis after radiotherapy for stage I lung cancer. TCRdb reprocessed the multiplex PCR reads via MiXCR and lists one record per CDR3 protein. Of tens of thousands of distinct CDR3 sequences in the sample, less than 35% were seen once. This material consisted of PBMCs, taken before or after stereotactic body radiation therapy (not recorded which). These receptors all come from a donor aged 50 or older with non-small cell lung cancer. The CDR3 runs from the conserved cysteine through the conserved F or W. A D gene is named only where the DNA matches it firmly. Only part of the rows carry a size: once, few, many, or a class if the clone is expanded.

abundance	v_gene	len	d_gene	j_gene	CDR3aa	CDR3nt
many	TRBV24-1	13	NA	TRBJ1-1	CATSARWGGEAFF	TGTGCCACCAGTGCCCGTTGGGGCGGTGAAGCTTTCTTT
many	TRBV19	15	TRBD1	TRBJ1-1	CASQWEGAANTEAFF	TGTGCCAGCCAATGGGAGGGGGCCGCGAACACTGAAGCTTTCTTT
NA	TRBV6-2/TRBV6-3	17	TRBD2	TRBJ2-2	CASTPAVLAGYTGELFF	TGTGCCAGCACCCCTGCTGTGCTAGCGGGATACACCGGGGAGCTGTTTTTT
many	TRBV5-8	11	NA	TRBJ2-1	CASSLGSEQFF	TGTGCCAGCAGCTTGGGATCTGAGCAGTTCTTC
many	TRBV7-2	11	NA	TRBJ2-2	CASSTSIELFF	TGTGCCAGCAGCACCTCAATCGAGCTGTTTTTT
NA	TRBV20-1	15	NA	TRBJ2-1	CSARYRISVSGEQFF	TGCAGTGCTAGATATCGAATTTCGGTGTCCGGTGAGCAGTTCTTC
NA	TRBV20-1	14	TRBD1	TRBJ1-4	CRAAGGSTNEKLFF	TGCAGGGCGGCAGGGGGCTCGACTAATGAAAAACTGTTTTTT
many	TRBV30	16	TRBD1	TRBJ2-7	CAWSVSYRDRGHEQYF	TGTGCCTGGAGTGTATCCTACCGGGACAGGGGGCACGAGCAGTACTTC
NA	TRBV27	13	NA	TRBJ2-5	CASRLSGQETQYF	TGTGCCAGCCGGCTTAGCGGCCAAGAGACCCAGTACTTC
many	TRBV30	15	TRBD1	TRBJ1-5	CAWRASDRGNQPQHF	TGTGCCTGGAGGGCATCGGACAGGGGCAATCAGCCCCAGCATTTT
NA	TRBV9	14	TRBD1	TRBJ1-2	CTSSNGTGERGYTF	TGTACCAGCAGCAATGGGACAGGGGAAAGGGGCTACACCTTC
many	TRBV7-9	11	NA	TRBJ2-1	CASRGLNEQFF	TGTGCCAGCAGGGGCCTTAATGAGCAGTTCTTC
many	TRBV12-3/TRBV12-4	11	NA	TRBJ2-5	CASSPRETQYF	TGTGCCAGCAGCCCCAGAGAGACCCAGTACTTC
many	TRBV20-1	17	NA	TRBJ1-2	CSARDRNFGLLARGYTF	TGCAGTGCTAGAGATCGTAATTTTGGGCTATTGGCGCGCGGCTACACCTTC
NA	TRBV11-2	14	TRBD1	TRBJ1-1	CTSSFGQAKTEAFF	TGTACCAGCAGCTTCGGACAGGCGAAAACTGAAGCTTTCTTT
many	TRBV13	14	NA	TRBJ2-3	CASSLGRRLDTQYF	TGTGCCAGCAGCCTCGGACGTCGTTTGGATACGCAGTATTTT
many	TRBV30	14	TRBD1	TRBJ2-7	CAFMTGGKPYEQYF	TGTGCCTTCATGACAGGGGGAAAACCCTACGAGCAGTACTTC